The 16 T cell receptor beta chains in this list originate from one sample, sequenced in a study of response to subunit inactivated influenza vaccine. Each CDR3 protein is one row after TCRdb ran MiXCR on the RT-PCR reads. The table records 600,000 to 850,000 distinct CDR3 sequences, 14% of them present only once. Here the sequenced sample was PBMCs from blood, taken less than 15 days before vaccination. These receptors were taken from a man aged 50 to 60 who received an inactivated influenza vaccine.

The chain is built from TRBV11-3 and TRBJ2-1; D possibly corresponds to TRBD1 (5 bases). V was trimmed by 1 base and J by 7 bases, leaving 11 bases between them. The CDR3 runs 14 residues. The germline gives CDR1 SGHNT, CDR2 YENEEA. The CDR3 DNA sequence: TGTGCCAGCAGCTTAGGGACAACGGATAATGAGCAGTTCTTC. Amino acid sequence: CASSLGTTDNEQFF.

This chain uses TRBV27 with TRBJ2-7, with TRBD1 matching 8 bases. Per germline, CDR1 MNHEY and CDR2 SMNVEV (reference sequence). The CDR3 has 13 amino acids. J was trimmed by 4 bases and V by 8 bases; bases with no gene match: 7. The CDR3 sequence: CASGQGPGYEQYF. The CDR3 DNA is TGTGCCAGCGGACAGGGTCCAGGGTACGAGCAGTACTTC.

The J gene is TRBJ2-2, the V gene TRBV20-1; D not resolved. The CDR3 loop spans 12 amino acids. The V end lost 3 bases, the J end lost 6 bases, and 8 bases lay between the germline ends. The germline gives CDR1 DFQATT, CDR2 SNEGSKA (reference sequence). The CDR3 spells CSASGSAGELFF. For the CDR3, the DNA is TGCAGTGCTAGCGGTTCCGCCGGGGAGCTGTTTTTT.

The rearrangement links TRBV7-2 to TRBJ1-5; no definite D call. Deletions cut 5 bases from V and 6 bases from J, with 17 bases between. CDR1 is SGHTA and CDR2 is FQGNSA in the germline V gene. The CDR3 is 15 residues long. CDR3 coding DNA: TGTGCCAGCAGCGCCAGTTGGGGAGCCGGTCAGCCCCAGCATTTT. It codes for CASSASWGAGQPQHF.

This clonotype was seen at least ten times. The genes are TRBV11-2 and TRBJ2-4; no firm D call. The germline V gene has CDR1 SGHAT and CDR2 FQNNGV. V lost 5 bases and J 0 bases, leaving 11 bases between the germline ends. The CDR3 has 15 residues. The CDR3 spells CASSVYQGAKNIQYF. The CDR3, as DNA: TGTGCCAGCAGCGTATACCAAGGAGCCAAAAACATTCAGTACTTC.

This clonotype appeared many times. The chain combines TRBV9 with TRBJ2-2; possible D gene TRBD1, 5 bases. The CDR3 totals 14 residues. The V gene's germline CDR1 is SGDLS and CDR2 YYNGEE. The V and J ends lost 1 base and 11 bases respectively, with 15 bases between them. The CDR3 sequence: CASSVKWGQGELFF. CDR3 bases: TGTGCCAGCAGCGTAAAATGGGGCCAAGGCGAGCTGTTTTTT.

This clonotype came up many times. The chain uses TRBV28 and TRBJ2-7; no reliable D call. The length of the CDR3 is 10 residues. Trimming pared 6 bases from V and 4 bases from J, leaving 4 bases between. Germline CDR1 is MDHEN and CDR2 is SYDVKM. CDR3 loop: CASSRYEQYF. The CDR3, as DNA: TGTGCCAGCAGCCGTTACGAGCAGTACTTC.

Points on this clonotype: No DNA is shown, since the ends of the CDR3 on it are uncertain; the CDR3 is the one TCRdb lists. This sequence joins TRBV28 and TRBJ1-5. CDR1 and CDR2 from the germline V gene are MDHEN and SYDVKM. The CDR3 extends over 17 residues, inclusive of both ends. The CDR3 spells CASSFLAGRVSDQPQHF.

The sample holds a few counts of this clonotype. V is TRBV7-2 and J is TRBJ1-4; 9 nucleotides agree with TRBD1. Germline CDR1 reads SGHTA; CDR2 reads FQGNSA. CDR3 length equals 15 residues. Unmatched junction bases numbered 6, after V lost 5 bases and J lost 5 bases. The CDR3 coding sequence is TGTGCCAGCAGCATCTCCGGGACAGGGAATGAAAAACTGTTTTTT. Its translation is CASSISGTGNEKLFF.

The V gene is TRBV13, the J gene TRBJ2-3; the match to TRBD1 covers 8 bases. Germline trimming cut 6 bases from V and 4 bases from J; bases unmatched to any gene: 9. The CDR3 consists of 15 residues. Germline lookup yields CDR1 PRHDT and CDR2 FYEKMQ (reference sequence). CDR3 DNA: TGTGCCAGCAGAGGGAGACAGGGGTGGGCAGATACGCAGTATTTT. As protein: CASRGRQGWADTQYF.

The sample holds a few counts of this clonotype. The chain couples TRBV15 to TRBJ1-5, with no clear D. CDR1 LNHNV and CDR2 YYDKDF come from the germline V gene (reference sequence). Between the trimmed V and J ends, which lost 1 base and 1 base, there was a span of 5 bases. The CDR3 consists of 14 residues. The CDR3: CATSRGESNQPQHF. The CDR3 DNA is TGTGCCACCAGCAGAGGAGAGAGCAATCAGCCCCAGCATTTT.

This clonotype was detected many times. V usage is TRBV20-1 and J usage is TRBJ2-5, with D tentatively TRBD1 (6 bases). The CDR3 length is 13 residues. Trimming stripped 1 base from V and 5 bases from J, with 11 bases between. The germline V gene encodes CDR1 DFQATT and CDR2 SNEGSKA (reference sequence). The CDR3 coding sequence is TGCAGTGCTAGAGTGCCCCAGGGGGAGACCCAGTACTTC. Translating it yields CSARVPQGETQYF.

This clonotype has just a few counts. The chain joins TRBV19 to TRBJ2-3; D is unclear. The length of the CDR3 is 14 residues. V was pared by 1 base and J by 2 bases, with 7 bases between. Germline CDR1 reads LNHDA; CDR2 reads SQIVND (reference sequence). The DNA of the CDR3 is TGTGCCAGTAGTATAGGTGGGTTCACAGATACGCAGTATTTT. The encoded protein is CASSIGGFTDTQYF.

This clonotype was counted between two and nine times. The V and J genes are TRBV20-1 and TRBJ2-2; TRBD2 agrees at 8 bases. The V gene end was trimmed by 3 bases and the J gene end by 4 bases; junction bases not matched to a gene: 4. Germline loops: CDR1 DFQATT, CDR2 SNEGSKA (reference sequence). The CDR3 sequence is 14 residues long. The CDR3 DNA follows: TGCAGTGCTAGGCGCGGGGGGATCACCGGGGAGCTGTTTTTT. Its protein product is CSARRGGITGELFF.

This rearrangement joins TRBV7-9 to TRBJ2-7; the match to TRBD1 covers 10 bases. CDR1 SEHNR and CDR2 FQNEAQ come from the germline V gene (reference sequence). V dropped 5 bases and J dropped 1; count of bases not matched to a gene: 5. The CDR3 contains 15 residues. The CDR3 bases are TGTGCCAGCAGCGGGCGGACAGGGGGATCCTACGAGCAGTACTTC. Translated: CASSGRTGGSYEQYF.

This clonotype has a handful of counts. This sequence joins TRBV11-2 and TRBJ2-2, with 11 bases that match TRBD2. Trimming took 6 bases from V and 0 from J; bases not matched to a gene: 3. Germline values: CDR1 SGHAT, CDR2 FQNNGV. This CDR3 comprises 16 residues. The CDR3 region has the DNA TGTGCCAGCAGGGGACTAGCGGCCGCGAACACCGGGGAGCTGTTTTTT. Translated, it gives CASRGLAAANTGELFF. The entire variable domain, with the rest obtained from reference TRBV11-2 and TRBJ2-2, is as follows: EAGVAQSPRYKIIEKRQSVAFWCNPISGHATLYWYQQILGQGPKLLIQFQNNGVVDDSQLPKDRFSAERLKGVDSTLKIQPAKLEDSAVYLCASRGLAAANTGELFFGEGSRLTVL.